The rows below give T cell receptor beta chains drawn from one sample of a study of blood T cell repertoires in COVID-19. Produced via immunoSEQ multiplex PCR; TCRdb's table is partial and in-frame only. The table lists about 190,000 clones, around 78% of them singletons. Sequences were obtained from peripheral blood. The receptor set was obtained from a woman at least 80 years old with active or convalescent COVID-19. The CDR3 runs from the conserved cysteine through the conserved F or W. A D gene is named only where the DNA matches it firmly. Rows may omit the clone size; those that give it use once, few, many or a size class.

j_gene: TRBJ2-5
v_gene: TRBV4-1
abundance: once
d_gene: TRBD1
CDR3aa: CASSQARQGAGETQYF
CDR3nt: TGCGCCAGCAGCCAAGCTCGACAGGGGGCGGGAGAGACCCAGTACTTC

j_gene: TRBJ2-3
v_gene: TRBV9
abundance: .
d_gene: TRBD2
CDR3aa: CASSPRLAGATDTQYF
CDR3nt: TGTGCCAGCAGCCCAAGACTAGCGGGAGCCACAGATACGCAGTATTTT

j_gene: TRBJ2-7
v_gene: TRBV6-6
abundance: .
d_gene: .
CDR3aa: CASSSTSKDRSYEQYF
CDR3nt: TGTGCCAGCAGTTCAACTTCTAAGGACAGAAGCTACGAGCAGTACTTC

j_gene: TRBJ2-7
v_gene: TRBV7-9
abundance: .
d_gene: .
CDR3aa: CASSQDWYEQYF
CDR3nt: TGTGCCAGCAGTCAGGACTGGTACGAGCAGTACTTC

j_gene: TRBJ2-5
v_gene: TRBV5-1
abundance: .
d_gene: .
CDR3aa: CASSLEVSSGGETQYF
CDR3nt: TGCGCCAGCAGCTTGGAAGTGAGCTCCGGAGGAGAGACCCAGTACTTC

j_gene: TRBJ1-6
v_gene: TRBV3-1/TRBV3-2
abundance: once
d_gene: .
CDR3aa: CASSPQGRGNSPLHF
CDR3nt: TGTGCCAGCAGCCCACAGGGACGGGGTAATTCACCCCTCCACTTT

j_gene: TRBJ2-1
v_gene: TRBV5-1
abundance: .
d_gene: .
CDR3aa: CASSLDGSSYNEQFF
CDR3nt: TGCGCCAGCAGCCTCGACGGGAGCTCCTACAATGAGCAGTTCTTC

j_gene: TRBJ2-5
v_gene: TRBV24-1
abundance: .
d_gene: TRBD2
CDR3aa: CATSDLKTSEETQYF
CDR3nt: TGTGCCACCAGTGATTTGAAGACTAGCGAAGAGACCCAGTACTTC

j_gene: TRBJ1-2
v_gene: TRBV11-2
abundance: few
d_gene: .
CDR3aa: CASSLERQGGGYTF
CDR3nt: TGTGCCAGCAGCTTAGAAAGGCAGGGCGGTGGCTACACCTTC

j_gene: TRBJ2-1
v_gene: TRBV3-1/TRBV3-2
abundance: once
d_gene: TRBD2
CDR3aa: CASSQDRASGGLGEQFF
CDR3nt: TGTGCCAGCAGCCAAGATCGGGCTAGCGGGGGCCTGGGTGAGCAGTTCTTC

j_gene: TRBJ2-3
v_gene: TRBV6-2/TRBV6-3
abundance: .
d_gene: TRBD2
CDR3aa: CASSYNLAGGLWDTQYF
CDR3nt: TGTGCCAGCAGTTACAACCTAGCGGGGGGGCTGTGGGATACGCAGTATTTT

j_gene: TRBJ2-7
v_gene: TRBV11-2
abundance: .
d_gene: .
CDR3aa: CASSFGGLSYEQYF
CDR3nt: TGTGCCAGCAGCTTCGGGGGACTCTCCTACGAGCAGTACTTC

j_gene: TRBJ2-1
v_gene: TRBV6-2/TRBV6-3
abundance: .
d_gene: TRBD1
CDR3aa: CASSRLYTDRVDEQFF
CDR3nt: TGTGCCAGCAGCCGTCTCTATACTGACAGGGTTGATGAGCAGTTCTTC

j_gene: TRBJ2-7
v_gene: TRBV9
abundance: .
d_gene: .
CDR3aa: CASSATYGQGYEQYF
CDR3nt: TGTGCCAGCAGCGCCACCTACGGACAAGGCTACGAGCAGTACTTC

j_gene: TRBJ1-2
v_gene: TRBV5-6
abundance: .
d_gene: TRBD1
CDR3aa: CASSSRDRGYRYTF
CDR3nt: TGTGCCAGCAGCTCGCGAGACAGGGGGTATCGCTACACCTTC

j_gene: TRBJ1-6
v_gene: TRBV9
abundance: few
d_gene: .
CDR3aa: CASSAQGDSPLHF
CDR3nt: TGTGCCAGCAGCGCCCAAGGGGATTCACCCCTCCACTTT